These 2 T cell receptor beta chains were sequenced from one sample in a study of T cell repertoires in cytomegalovirus infection. TCRdb re-analysed the reads in MiXCR, keeping a single row per CDR3 protein. This table has under 200,000 distinct CDR3 sequences, approximately 28% appearing once. Source material: PBMCs. Receptor source: a human donor in good health (CMV status not recorded). Some clones in this sample may be carry-over from other donors' samples.

This clonotype was detected only a few times. This chain joins TRBV28 and TRBJ2-7; the D gene is possibly TRBD2 (6 bases). The V and J ends lost 5 bases and 5 bases respectively, with 19 bases between them. CDR3 size: 15 residues. Germline CDR1 is MDHEN and CDR2 is SYDVKM. CDR3 residues: CASSPRVDGGDEQYF. The CDR3 DNA reads as TGTGCCAGCAGTCCCCGGGTCGATGGAGGGGACGAGCAGTACTTC.

This chain links TRBV20-1 with TRBJ2-1, with 10 bases aligning to TRBD2. Germline CDR1 and CDR2: DFQATT and SNEGSKA (reference sequence). This CDR3 contains 14 residues. With V trimmed by 4 bases and J by 7 bases, 7 bases remained unmatched. CDR3 DNA sequence: TGCAGTGCTACTAGCGGGGGAGGGAGGAATGAGCAGTTCTTC. It encodes CSATSGGGRNEQFF.